The subject of this entry is one TCR beta chain. Its antigen is still unknown. Per-nucleotide qualities are absent, and no much larger clonotype sits a single base away. This sample was taken from a study of T cell changes during pregnancy in multiple sclerosis (dated by TCRdb to 2018 to 2020). A note on the overall study: The study examined how the T cell repertoire changed over the course of pregnancy in women with multiple sclerosis.

Libraries were constructed by the immunoSEQ multiplex PCR assay. TCRdb limited this immuneACCESS table to in-frame rearrangements with V and J called. A share of clones is missing; checked studies link under half to unresolved V genes, and the rest is unexplained. In this sample the table shows fewer than 40,000 clones, roughly 91% of which occur a single time. Of the sample, approximately 0.44% falls within the top ten clones. Trimming accounts for 5 bases at V and 10 bases at J, while the number of junction bases matched to no gene is 15. Via the germline V gene, CDR1 is SGHVS and CDR2 FQNEAQ. From cysteine to phenylalanine, the CDR3 is 15 amino acids long. Left in the record is the CDR3 DNA by itself, 45 bases read in frame from the first base.

The chain links TRBV7-8 with TRBJ1-1, and 8 junction bases match TRBD1. Sample: CD4+ T cells from peripheral blood mononuclear cells, taken in the second trimester of pregnancy. This clonotype was obtained from a female donor in good health, enrolled as a control in a pregnancy study. CDR3 sequence: CASSRGVGRGRGAFF. The sequence in DNA is TGTGCCAGCAGCCGCGGTGTGGGCAGGGGGCGCGGAGCTTTCTTT.